This T cell receptor (beta chain) was sequenced during a study of cytomegalovirus exposure and HLA in healthy donors. Background on the study: From about 180 million T cells, an earlier analysis saw under 140 million unique TCR beta sequences.

Comment on this clone: Its specificity is not known.

Trimming cost V 3 bases and J 3 bases, with 8 bases left between them. The CDR3 runs 13 residues. Looked up from germline, CDR1 is GTSNPN and CDR2 is SVGIG (reference sequence). Study outcomes and limitations: The authors enumerated roughly 160 TCR beta chains as linked to cytomegalovirus. Donors were assumed by presence/absence analyses to have roughly uniform sequencing depth. Reports indicate that TCR beta sequences accurately predicted the HLA-A and HLA-B alleles of most subjects.

The PCR had 60 Vbeta and 13 Jbeta primers. TCRdb's copy holds only in-frame clones and misses some; the assay was immunoSEQ multiplex PCR. The sample includes 200,000 or so clones, 60% to 85% seen only once; the top ten take roughly 16%. V usage is TRBV30 and J usage is TRBJ2-2; no firm D call. This receptor was obtained from a man in his forties in good health and CMV-seronegative. The specimen sequenced was PBMCs. CDR3 bases: TGTGCCTGGAGGGGTACAGACACCGGGGAGCTGTTTTTT. Amino acid sequence: CAWRGTDTGELFF.